The entry below describes one T cell receptor beta chain. The data derive from a study of blood T cells in healthy people across ages. For the second PCR, which ran for roughly 6 to 11 cycles, a sample-barcoded 5' primer and a J-beta primer mix were used. In TCRdb, the 5' RACE reads were re-called with MiXCR into one record per CDR3 protein. The table has 950,000 to 1,200,000 distinct CDR3 sequences, around two fifths seen once. Per germline, CDR1 SGHDT and CDR2 YYEEEE. CDR3 length: 14 amino acids. J lost 7 bases, V lost 5 bases, and 8 bases had no gene match. The sequence derives from a man between 18 and 35 years old in good health. Specimen: blood. The J gene is TRBJ1-1, the V gene TRBV5-6; TRBD1 matches 10 bases. CDR3 sequence (DNA): TGTGCCAGCAGGGGGACAGGGGTAGGCATTGAAGCTTTCTTT. It codes for CASRGTGVGIEAFF.